These T cell receptor beta chains were read from a single sample in a study of tumor and adjacent non-tumor tissue in lung cancer. TCRdb re-called the multiplex PCR reads through MiXCR, storing one row per CDR3 protein. The profile shows some 120,000 distinct CDR3 sequences, 55% to 75% of them singletons. Material for sequencing was lung tumor tissue. The receptors stem from a man aged 25-45 years with non-small cell lung cancer. Both conserved end residues are part of each CDR3. The D gene is left open where the match is weak. Clone size is given for some rows only: seen once, a few or many times, or a class if the clone is expanded.

d_call	v_call	j_call	clone_size	cdr3_nt	cdr3_aa
-	TRBV28	TRBJ1-1	-	TGTGCCAGCCGGGCCTCATTCATGAACACTGAAGCTTTCTTT	CASRASFMNTEAFF
TRBD2	TRBV12-5	TRBJ2-1	many	TGTGCTAGTGGTTTGGTAGTGGGACTAGATGATGAGCAGTTCTTC	CASGLVVGLDDEQFF
-	TRBV13	TRBJ2-7	-	TGTACCAGTAGCACTCGTGGGTCCGAGCAGTACTTC	CTSSTRGSEQYF
-	TRBV6-1	TRBJ1-6	many	TGTGCCAGCTGCTTAATGCGGAGCTCCTATAATTCACCCCTCCACTTT	CASCLMRSSYNSPLHF
-	TRBV4-1	TRBJ1-5	many	TGCGCCAGCAGCCAAGTAAGGGCCTGGGACAATCAGCCCCAGCATTTT	CASSQVRAWDNQPQHF
TRBD1	TRBV20-1	TRBJ1-5	-	TGCAGTGTTAGGGGGACAGATAATCAGCCCCAGCATTTT	CSVRGTDNQPQHF
-	TRBV20-1	TRBJ1-1	-	TGCAGCGCTACTTCTGGACTTGAAGCTTTCTTT	CSATSGLEAFF
TRBD1	TRBV29-1	TRBJ1-1	many	TGCAGCGCCGGGGCCCGGACAGGCCAAACTGAAGCTTTCTTT	CSAGARTGQTEAFF
-	TRBV28	TRBJ1-2	many	TGTGCCAGCAGGCGACAGAACTATGGCTACACCTTC	CASRRQNYGYTF
-	TRBV29-1	TRBJ2-7	many	TGCAGCGTTGAGAGCGGCTCCTACGAGCAGTACTTC	CSVESGSYEQYF
-	TRBV5-1	TRBJ2-6	-	TGCGCCAGCAGCCGCTCTGGGGCCAACGTCCTGACTTTC	CASSRSGANVLTF
-	TRBV20-1	TRBJ2-5	-	TGCAGTGCTGAGGTTCCCGCAGGGTCAGTGGAGACCCAGTACTTC	CSAEVPAGSVETQYF
TRBD1	TRBV24-1	TRBJ2-2	-	TGTGCCACCAGTGCCACCGGGACAGGGGGCACGAACACCGGGGAGCTGTTTTTT	CATSATGTGGTNTGELFF
-	TRBV29-1	TRBJ2-7	many	TGCAGCGTTGAGCTTGGCGAGCAGTACTTC	CSVELGEQYF
TRBD2	TRBV20-1	TRBJ2-1	once	TGCAGTGCTAGAGATGGGTTCCAGCGGGGGGGGAGTGAGCACTTCTTC	CSARDGFQRGGSEHFF
TRBD2	TRBV11-2	TRBJ2-3	-	TGTGCCAGCAGCGGCAGACTAGCGGCCAGCACAGATACGCAGTATTTT	CASSGRLAASTDTQYF
TRBD2	TRBV11-2	TRBJ2-2	few	TGTGCCAGCATCTCCAGACTAGCGGGAGGTAACAACGGGGAGCTGTTTTTT	CASISRLAGGNNGELFF
-	TRBV28	TRBJ2-3	-	TGTGCCAGCAGTTTTGGAGACGGGGGAATGGATACGCAGTATTTT	CASSFGDGGMDTQYF
-	TRBV7-9	TRBJ1-2	-	TGTGCCAGCAGCCCACCGTACAGGGATGGCTACACCTTC	CASSPPYRDGYTF
-	TRBV6-5	TRBJ2-2	-	TGTGCCAGCAGATACTCGAATTTAAACACCGGGGAGATGTTTTTT	CASRYSNLNTGEMFF
TRBD1	TRBV24-1	TRBJ2-7	-	TGTGCCACCAGTGGCCAGACCCGGGGACAGCGATTCTACGAGCAGTACTTC	CATSGQTRGQRFYEQYF
TRBD1	TRBV6-5	TRBJ1-3	few	TGTGCCAGCAGTCCGCTGCCGGGACAGGGCCTCTCTGGAAACACCATATATTTT	CASSPLPGQGLSGNTIYF
-	TRBV6-5	TRBJ2-1	-	TGTGGCAGCAGTTCTCCGAGACTACCCGGGGAGCAGTTCTTC	CGSSSPRLPGEQFF
-	TRBV11-2	TRBJ1-6	-	TGTGCCAGCGGGACCAACAGCGGGAATTCACCCCTCCACTTT	CASGTNSGNSPLHF
-	TRBV20-1	TRBJ2-7	-	TGCACTGCTAGAGATCTTGGAGGGTCTAACGAGCATTACTTC	CTARDLGGSNEHYF
-	TRBV11-3	TRBJ2-1	-	TGTGCCAGTAGCTTAGGGAACTACAGTGAGCAGTTCTTC	CASSLGNYSEQFF
TRBD2	TRBV29-1	TRBJ2-2	-	TGCAGCGTTGCAAGTACGGGAGGCGGGGAGCTGTTTTTT	CSVASTGGGELFF
-	TRBV6-2/TRBV6-3	TRBJ2-3	-	TGTGCCATCGCGGGGCCTAGTACAGATACGCAGTATTTT	CAIAGPSTDTQYF
-	TRBV12-3/TRBV12-4	TRBJ2-3	few	TGTGCCAGCAGTTTATTGGGGACCGCTGATACGCAGTATTTT	CASSLLGTADTQYF
-	TRBV6-5	TRBJ2-6	medium-sized	TGTGCCAGCAGTTCCGGTGGGAGAATATCTGGGGCCAACGTCCTGACTTTC	CASSSGGRISGANVLTF
TRBD2	TRBV20-1	TRBJ2-3	medium-sized	TGCAGTGCTAGAGATCGAGCGGGAGGGCCGGTAGATACGCAGTATTTT	CSARDRAGGPVDTQYF
-	TRBV6-6	TRBJ2-1	many	TGTGCCAGCAGTTACTCTGGTGAGCAGTTCTTC	CASSYSGEQFF
-	TRBV6-5	TRBJ2-2	many	TGTGCCAGCAGGCGAACAACGGTTAGGGCCGTCACCGGGGAGCTGTTTTTT	CASRRTTVRAVTGELFF
TRBD2	TRBV20-1	TRBJ2-3	many	TGCAGTGCTAGTCCCCCCGCTAGCGGGGCAGGAGATACGCAGTATTTT	CSASPPASGAGDTQYF
-	TRBV12-3/TRBV12-4	TRBJ1-6	-	TGTGGCAGCAGTTTAGGGGGACCTGGGGTACCCCTCCACTTT	CGSSLGGPGVPLHF
-	TRBV12-3/TRBV12-4	TRBJ2-5	once	TGTGCCAGCAGTTTGATTAGCTGGAGGGCACTCGAGACCCACTACTTC	CASSLISWRALETHYF
TRBD1	TRBV6-1	TRBJ2-3	many	TGTGCCAGCAGTATCGACAGGGGCTCAGATACGCAGTATTTT	CASSIDRGSDTQYF
-	TRBV20-1	TRBJ1-6	medium-sized	TGCAGTGCTAGGCTCGTCGGCACTAGGGATTCACCCCTCCACTTT	CSARLVGTRDSPLHF
-	TRBV20-1	TRBJ1-5	-	TGCAGTGCTAGAGGAGTTAACAATCAGCCCCAGCATTTT	CSARGVNNQPQHF
-	TRBV20-1	TRBJ1-1	-	TGCAGTGCTAGGGTTTGGAGGGCAGTGAACAATGAAGCTTTCTTT	CSARVWRAVNNEAFF
-	TRBV5-1	TRBJ1-3	-	TGCGCCGGCAGCTTGGAGAGCTCTGGAAACACCATATATTTT	CAGSLESSGNTIYF
-	TRBV1	TRBJ2-1	few	TGCACCAGCAGTCTTGTCCCCGGGGGGTCCTACAATGAGCAGTTCTTC	CTSSLVPGGSYNEQFF
-	TRBV11-2	TRBJ2-1	-	TGTGCCGGCAGCTTTATTGCGGGAAGGAATAATGAGAAGTTCTTC	CAGSFIAGRNNEKFF
-	TRBV11-2	TRBJ2-7	many	TGTGCCAGCAGCCGGAACTACGAGCAGTACTTC	CASSRNYEQYF
-	TRBV20-1	TRBJ2-7	many	TGCAGTGCTAGCGGGATGGTTTCCTACGAGCAGTACTTC	CSASGMVSYEQYF
-	TRBV20-1	TRBJ1-1	many	TGCAGTGCTTACTCGCCGGACTACCGGACCACTGAAGCTTTCTTT	CSAYSPDYRTTEAFF
-	TRBV10-2	TRBJ2-3	-	TGCGCCAGCAGTGAGTCAAGAGATCAGCCCCAGTATTTT	CASSESRDQPQYF
TRBD1	TRBV4-2	TRBJ1-4	many	TGTGCCAGCAGCCAGGATGGGGGACAGGAGGGCTTAATACTGTTTTTT	CASSQDGGQEGLILFF
TRBD1	TRBV29-1	TRBJ1-2	many	TGCAGCGTTGAAGGGGGGAAGGGGGCTCATGGCTACACCTTC	CSVEGGKGAHGYTF
-	TRBV5-4	TRBJ2-2	-	TGTGTCAGCAGCCCAAAAAGGGGAGGCCATTACATCGGGGAACTGTTTTTT	CVSSPKRGGHYIGELFF
-	TRBV11-3	TRBJ2-1	-	TGTGCCAGCAGCTTAGTCCTGCTCCAGGGCGTGTTTCTGGACAATGAGCAGTTGTTC	CASSLVLLQGVFLDNEQLF
-	TRBV6-6	TRBJ1-5	-	TGTGCCAGCAGTGGACAGACATGGGGCATACAGCCCCAGCATTTT	CASSGQTWGIQPQHF
-	TRBV24-1	TRBJ2-5	few	TGTGCCACCAGTGATGGGGCCTCGAAGACCCAGTACTTC	CATSDGASKTQYF
TRBD1	TRBV29-1	TRBJ1-1	-	TGCAGCGCCGCTCTCCGGGACAGCCTAAACATTGAAGCTTTCTTT	CSAALRDSLNIEAFF
TRBD1	TRBV7-2	TRBJ1-2	many	TGTGCCAGCAGCTTAACCGGGACAGCCTGGGGCTACACCTTC	CASSLTGTAWGYTF